This T cell receptor (beta chain) was obtained from a study of long-term antiretroviral therapy in people with HIV. Study-level points and caveats: Controls exceeded HIV repertoires in CDR3 length range.

With survey level as its setting, the immunoSEQ assay was v3.0. Only in-frame clones appear in the TCRdb table, and some are missing; sequencing was by immunoSEQ multiplex PCR. This table holds 25,000 to 30,000 clones, about 85% found once. Trimming removed 5 bases from V and 3 bases from J, with 17 bases in between. Germline CDR1 reads LNHDA; CDR2 reads SQIVND (reference sequence). The CDR3 has 16 amino acids. This clone was recorded only once. Its antigen is still unknown. The sequence was collected from a man aged 40-55 years with HIV. The rearrangement uses TRBV19 and TRBJ1-5; D not certain. The sample was unsorted PBMCs, taken 3 years after starting antiretroviral therapy. In DNA form, the CDR3 reads TGTGCCAGTAGTCCCGGTATGGAACCGTACAATCAGCCCCAGCATTTT. Its translation is CASSPGMEPYNQPQHF.